One sample yielded the 14 T cell receptor beta chains listed below, sequenced in a study of blood T cell repertoires in COVID-19. The data were produced by immunoSEQ multiplex PCR, yet TCRdb's version contains in-frame clones alone and is incomplete. The table shows approximately 40,000 clones, with 89% occurring only once. Sequences were obtained from peripheral blood. These receptors all stem from a human donor in a cohort sampled during active COVID-19.

The chain carries TRBV7-2 and TRBJ2-7; perhaps TRBD1 as D (6 bases). The CDR3 has 15 amino acids. The V end lost 0 bases, the J end lost 2 bases, and 11 bases lay between the germline ends. The germline CDR1 and CDR2 sequences are SGHTA and FQGNSA. The CDR3 region has the DNA TGTGCCAGCAGCTTAGCGGGTCAGGGGCCCTACGAGCAGTACTTC. Residues: CASSLAGQGPYEQYF.

The rearrangement links TRBV5-6 to TRBJ1-1; D not certain. The ends were cut back, 0 bases at V and 10 bases at J, with 13 bases in the middle. CDR3 length: 13 residues. Germline CDR1 and CDR2: SGHDT and YYEEEE. CDR3 nucleotides: TGTGCCAGCAGCTTGGGGCGGGGAGATGTAGCTTTCTTT. It specifies CASSLGRGDVAFF.

This clone was seen a single time. The genes are TRBV5-5 and TRBJ1-1; unclear D gene. The CDR3 has 13 amino acids. V was pared by 4 bases and J by 4 bases, with 11 bases between. Germline CDR1 and CDR2: SGHKS and YYEKEE (reference sequence). CDR3 sequence: CASSRPPSTEAFF. CDR3 DNA sequence: TGTGCCAGCAGCCGTCCCCCCAGCACTGAAGCTTTCTTT.

The J gene is TRBJ1-3, the V gene TRBV30; possible D gene TRBD1, 5 bases. The germline CDR1 and CDR2 sequences are GTSNPN and SVGIG (reference sequence). The V end was cut by 3 bases, the J end by 0 bases, with 12 bases between. The CDR3 runs 15 residues. CDR3 nucleotide sequence: TGTGCCTGGAGCGCGGGACGGTACTCTGGAAACACCATATATTTT. Its protein is CAWSAGRYSGNTIYF.

V and J are TRBV7-9 and TRBJ2-4; 16 bases are a match to TRBD2. This CDR3 region has 18 residues. The V gene end was trimmed by 4 bases and the J gene end by 2 bases; junction bases not matched to a gene: 5. Germline V gives CDR1 SEHNR, CDR2 FQNEAQ (reference sequence). CDR3 region: CASSSGTSGRGSKNIQYF. Here the CDR3 DNA reads TGTGCCAGCAGCTCGGGGACTAGCGGGAGGGGTTCCAAAAACATTCAGTACTTC.

The rearrangement links TRBV10-2 to TRBJ1-1, with 7 bases fitting TRBD1. The CDR3 loop spans 13 amino acids. Germline V lookup: CDR1 WSHSY, CDR2 SAAADI. V was clipped by 5 bases and J by 1 base; unmatched bases: 1. CDR3 nucleotide sequence: TGCGCCAGCAGTACAGGGGAGAACACTGAAGCTTTCTTT. Its translation is CASSTGENTEAFF.

The chain recombines TRBV9 with TRBJ2-5, with 7 bases identical to TRBD2. The J segment lost 5 bases and the V segment lost 3 bases, leaving 10 bases of the junction unmatched. Germline V gene sequence: CDR1 SGDLS, CDR2 YYNGEE. The CDR3 has 15 amino acids. This chain's CDR3 is CASSGGMGLLETQYF. The CDR3 nucleotides are TGTGCCAGCAGCGGAGGGATGGGACTATTGGAGACCCAGTACTTC. Full variable domain (outside the CDR3, taken from reference TRBV9 and TRBJ2-5): DSGVTQTPKHLITATGQRVTLRCSPRSGDLSVYWYQQSLDQGLQFLIQYYNGEERAKGNILERFSAQQFPDLHSELNLSSLELGDSALYFCASSGGMGLLETQYFGPGTRLLVL.

The rearrangement uses TRBV6-2 or TRBV6-3 and TRBJ2-1; D is ambiguous. The CDR3 is 15 amino acids. The V gene lost 7 bases and the J gene lost 0 bases, with 13 bases spanning the gap. Germline lookup yields CDR1 MNHEY and CDR2 SVGEGT. CDR3 sequence reads: CASTPTGTSYNEQFF. The CDR3 region has the DNA TGTGCCAGCACCCCGACTGGTACCTCCTACAATGAGCAGTTCTTC.

V and J are TRBV4-1 and TRBJ2-5; TRBD1 might be the D (6 bases). Per germline, CDR1 MGHRA and CDR2 YSYEKL. The CDR3 contains 15 residues. Trimming took 1 base from V and 0 from J, leaving 9 bases between them. The CDR3 loop reads CASSQGTAYQETQYF. The CDR3 bases are TGCGCCAGCAGCCAAGGGACAGCATACCAAGAGACCCAGTACTTC.

This chain connects TRBV20-1 to TRBJ2-7; the D gene is possibly TRBD1 (5 bases). Trimming cost V 6 bases and J 3 bases, with 9 bases left between them. The CDR3 contains 11 residues. CDR1 and CDR2 from the germline V gene are DFQATT and SNEGSKA (reference sequence). CDR3 sequence: CSATDNYEQYF. In DNA form, the CDR3 reads TGCAGTGCCACGGACAACTACGAGCAGTACTTC.

The rearrangement uses TRBV10-3 and TRBJ2-1, with TRBD2 matching 7 bases. The V segment lost 4 bases and the J segment 12 bases; nucleotides outside the gene matches: 12. Per germline, CDR1 ENHRY and CDR2 SYGVKD. This CDR3 has 14 amino acids. The CDR3 reads CAISGLADHTRQFF. CDR3 nucleotide sequence: TGTGCCATCAGTGGGCTAGCGGACCATACCCGGCAGTTCTTC.

The rearrangement links TRBV24-1 to TRBJ2-3; TRBD1 might be the D (6 bases). This CDR3 has 16 residues. Trimming removed 3 bases at V and 6 bases at J, with 18 bases between. From germline, CDR1 is KGHDR and CDR2 SFDVKD. The CDR3 protein is CATSDQGRGKVDTQYF. CDR3 DNA sequence: TGTGCCACCAGTGATCAAGGCAGGGGCAAAGTTGATACGCAGTATTTT.

The chain has TRBV19 and TRBJ2-3, with D unclear. The germline V gene encodes CDR1 LNHDA and CDR2 SQIVND (reference sequence). Trimming pared 6 bases from V and 5 bases from J, leaving 18 bases between. The CDR3 consists of 15 residues. CDR3 in DNA: TGTGCCAGTAGCCGCCGCTCTGGCAGGCAAGATACGCAGTATTTT. It specifies CASSRRSGRQDTQYF.

The J gene is TRBJ1-2, the V gene TRBV19; D possibly corresponds to TRBD1 (5 bases). Germline loops: CDR1 LNHDA, CDR2 SQIVND (reference sequence). CDR3 size: 13 residues. The V end was cut by 3 bases, the J end by 8 bases, with 13 bases between. CDR3 region: CASSMMGRAGYTF. CDR3 bases: TGTGCCAGTAGTATGATGGGCAGGGCGGGCTACACCTTC.